One and the same sample provided the 3 T cell receptor beta chains below, sequenced in a study of T-cell reconstitution after alpha-beta-depleted transplantation in children. Unique molecular identifiers were incorporated during preparation of the TCRbeta library. TCRdb called the PCR reads again in MiXCR, with one record for every CDR3 protein. The sample has approximately 1,000,000 distinct CDR3 sequences, roughly 31% seen once. The sequencing used PBMCs, mostly from graft donor cells, collected 360 days after TCRalphabeta/CD19-depleted stem cell transplant. The receptors come from a boy in the first two years of life who had a stem cell transplant for SCID, so the T cells may come from the graft donor.

This chain uses TRBV15 with TRBJ1-3; 8 bases map to TRBD1. With V trimmed by 6 bases and J by 2 bases, 3 bases remained unmatched. Looked up from germline, CDR1 is LNHNV and CDR2 is YYDKDF (reference sequence). The CDR3 totals 14 residues. The CDR3 coding sequence is TGTGCCACCAGTACAGGGGGGCCTGGAAACACCATATATTTT. Its protein is CATSTGGPGNTIYF.

This sequence joins TRBV3-1 and TRBJ2-7, with D perhaps matching TRBD1 (6 bases). The CDR3 loop spans 12 amino acids. The ends were cut back, 11 bases at V and 6 bases at J, with 17 bases in the middle. CDR1 and CDR2 (germline): LGHDT, YNNKEL (reference sequence). Written as DNA, the CDR3 is TGTGCCGTCGGGAACAGGGCCGGCGAGCAGTACTTC. Encoded protein: CAVGNRAGEQYF.

The gene calls are TRBV11-2 and TRBJ1-2; D may be TRBD1 (5 bases). V lost 5 bases and J 8 bases, leaving 18 bases between the germline ends. The germline CDR1 and CDR2 sequences are SGHAT and FQNNGV. The CDR3 has 14 amino acids. The CDR3 loop is CASSLHQGIRGYTF. The CDR3 bases are TGTGCCAGCAGCCTCCACCAGGGAATCCGGGGCTACACCTTC.